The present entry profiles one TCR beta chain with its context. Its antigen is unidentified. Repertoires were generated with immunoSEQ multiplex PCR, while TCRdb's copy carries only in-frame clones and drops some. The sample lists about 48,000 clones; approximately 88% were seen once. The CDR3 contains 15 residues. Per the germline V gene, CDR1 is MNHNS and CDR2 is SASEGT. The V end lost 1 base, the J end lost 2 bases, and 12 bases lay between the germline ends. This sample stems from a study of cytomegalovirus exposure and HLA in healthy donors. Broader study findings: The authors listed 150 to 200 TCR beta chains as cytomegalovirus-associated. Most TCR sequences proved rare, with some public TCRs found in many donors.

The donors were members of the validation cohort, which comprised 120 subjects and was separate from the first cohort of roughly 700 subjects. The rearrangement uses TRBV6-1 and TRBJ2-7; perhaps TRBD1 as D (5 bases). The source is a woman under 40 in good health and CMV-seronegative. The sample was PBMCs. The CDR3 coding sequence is TGTGCCAGCAGTGAAGGGCAGGGCCCTCCCTACGAGCAGTACTTC. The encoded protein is CASSEGQGPPYEQYF.